A single sample is the source of the 11 T cell receptor beta chains below, sequenced in a study of T cells in Graves' hyperthyroidism and ophthalmopathy. Amplified regions were TCR beta CDR3 sequences from RNA transcripts. HTBI primers were employed in a first-round RT-PCR of the TCR CDR3. TCRdb analysed the multiplex PCR reads with MiXCR anew, one entry per CDR3 protein. This repertoire shows around 250,000 distinct CDR3 sequences, 16% found once; its top ten account for around 30%. The sequencing input was blood. These receptors came from a woman younger than 35 with Graves' ophthalmopathy.

V gene TRBV19 combines with J gene TRBJ2-4, with 11 bases lining up with TRBD2. The CDR3 is 14 residues long. Trimming cost V 6 bases and J 8 bases; bases outside gene matches: 6. Germline V gene data show CDR1 as LNHDA and CDR2 as SQIVND (reference sequence). The CDR3 protein is CASSTSGSAYIQYF. The CDR3, as DNA: TGTGCCAGTAGCACTAGCGGGAGTGCGTACATTCAGTACTTC.

This clonotype was seen ten or more times. In nucleotides, the CDR3 is TGTGCCAGCAGCGCTGCACAGACGAACACTGAAGCTTTCTTT. It is translated as CASSAAQTNTEAFF. The V gene is TRBV12-3 or TRBV12-4, the J gene TRBJ1-1; D is unclear. The CDR3 covers 14 residues. Trimming removed 6 bases at V and 1 base at J, with 12 bases between.

This clonotype was seen repeatedly, ten times or more. The rearrangement links TRBV5-6 to TRBJ2-5, with D possibly being TRBD1 (6 bases). Germline loops: CDR1 SGHDT, CDR2 YYEEEE. The CDR3 length is 14 residues. Trimming left V 0 bases short and J 4 bases short, with 10 bases between. The CDR3 DNA reads as TGTGCCAGCAGCTTGGGCCAGGGGTCAGAGACCCAGTACTTC. As protein: CASSLGQGSETQYF.

This clonotype was counted many times. The CDR3 DNA reads TGTGCCAGCAGCTCGTATTACAATGAGCAGTTCTTC. Protein product: CASSSYYNEQFF. The chain recombines TRBV7-9 with TRBJ2-1; D not certain. The V and J ends lost 4 bases and 4 bases respectively, with 5 bases between them. CDR1 SEHNR and CDR2 FQNEAQ come from the germline V gene (reference sequence). This CDR3 has 12 residues.

This clonotype appeared many times. The chain links TRBV6-1 to TRBJ2-3, with D unresolved. The CDR3 has 11 residues. V lost 5 bases and J 6 bases, leaving 6 bases between the germline ends. The V gene's germline CDR1 is MNHNS and CDR2 SASEGT. The CDR3, as DNA: TGTGCCAGCAGTTATGCGGATACGCAGTATTTT. Amino acids: CASSYADTQYF.

This chain links TRBV28 with TRBJ1-5; D remains ambiguous. Germline V gives CDR1 MDHEN, CDR2 SYDVKM. The CDR3 runs to 14 residues. Trimming pared 6 bases from V and 0 bases from J, leaving 9 bases between. The CDR3 region has the DNA TGTGCCAGCAGCCGTAAACGTAGCAATCAGCCCCAGCATTTT. Its translation: CASSRKRSNQPQHF.

At least ten counts were recorded for this clonotype. This chain's CDR3 is CASSYSNNGQPQHF. In DNA form, the CDR3 reads TGTGCCAGCAGTTACTCGAATAACGGTCAGCCCCAGCATTTT. The gene calls are TRBV6-9 and TRBJ1-5; no definite D call. CDR3 length: 14 residues. Germline CDR1 MNHGY, CDR2 SVAAGI. Deletions cut 3 bases from V and 6 bases from J, with 12 bases between.

This clonotype was seen many times. CDR3 residues: CASSQVRLVFYEQYF. The CDR3 nucleotides read TGCGCCAGCAGCCAAGTAAGACTCGTGTTCTACGAGCAGTACTTC. J is TRBJ2-7 and V is TRBV4-1, with unresolved D. The CDR3 has 15 residues. Germline V gene lookup returns CDR1 MGHRA and CDR2 YSYEKL. Deletions cut 1 base from V and 3 bases from J, with 13 bases between.

This clonotype was found many times. The rearrangement uses TRBV18 and TRBJ1-2; the D is unclear. The CDR3 has 14 residues. The germline V gene encodes CDR1 KGHSH and CDR2 LQKENI. V was trimmed by 6 bases and J by 2 bases, leaving 13 bases between them. The CDR3, as DNA: TGTGCCAGCTCCCCCGGAGAGTCGAACTATGGCTACACCTTC. It yields the protein CASSPGESNYGYTF.

This clonotype turned up a few times. CDR3 bases: TGCAGTGCTGGAAAAGGTGGGGAAAAACTGTTTTTT. Its translation is CSAGKGGEKLFF. This chain connects TRBV20-1 to TRBJ1-4; no definite D call. This CDR3 has 12 residues. The V gene's germline CDR1 is DFQATT and CDR2 SNEGSKA (reference sequence). The ends were cut back, 5 bases at V and 8 bases at J, with 12 bases in the middle.

This clonotype was detected ten times or more. CDR3 nucleotides: TGTGCCAGCAGCTTGCGCGGAGGGACTGTGAACACTGAAGCTTTCTTT. Protein: CASSLRGGTVNTEAFF. This chain uses TRBV5-6 with TRBJ1-1, with D perhaps TRBD1 (5 bases). Germline CDR1 SGHDT, CDR2 YYEEEE. Trimming cost V 1 base and J 0 bases, with 13 bases left between them. The CDR3 is 16 amino acids.